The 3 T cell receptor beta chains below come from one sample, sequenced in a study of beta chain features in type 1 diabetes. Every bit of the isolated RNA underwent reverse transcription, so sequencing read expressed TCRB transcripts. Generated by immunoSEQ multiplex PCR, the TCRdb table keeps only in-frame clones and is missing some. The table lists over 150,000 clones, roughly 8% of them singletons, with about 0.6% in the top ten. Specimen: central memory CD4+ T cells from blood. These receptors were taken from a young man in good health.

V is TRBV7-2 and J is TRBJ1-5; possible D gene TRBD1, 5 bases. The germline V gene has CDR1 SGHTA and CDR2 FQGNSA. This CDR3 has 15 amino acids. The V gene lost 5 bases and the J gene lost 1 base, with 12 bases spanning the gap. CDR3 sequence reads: CASSPSQGSNQPQHF. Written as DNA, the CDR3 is TGTGCCAGCAGCCCCTCTCAGGGCAGCAATCAGCCCCAGCATTTT. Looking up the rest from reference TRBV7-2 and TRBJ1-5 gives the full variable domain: GAGVSQSPSNKVTEKGKDVELRCDPISGHTALYWYRQSLGQGLEFLIYFQGNSAPDKSGLPSDRFSAERTGGSVSTLTIQRTQQEDSAVYLCASSPSQGSNQPQHFGDGTRLSIL.

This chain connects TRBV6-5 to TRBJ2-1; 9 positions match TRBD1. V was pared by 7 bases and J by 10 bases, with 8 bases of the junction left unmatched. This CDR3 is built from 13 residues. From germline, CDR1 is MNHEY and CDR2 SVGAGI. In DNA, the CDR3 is TGTGCCAGCACGAGGGGGACAGGGCAAGAGCAGTTCTTC. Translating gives CASTRGTGQEQFF.

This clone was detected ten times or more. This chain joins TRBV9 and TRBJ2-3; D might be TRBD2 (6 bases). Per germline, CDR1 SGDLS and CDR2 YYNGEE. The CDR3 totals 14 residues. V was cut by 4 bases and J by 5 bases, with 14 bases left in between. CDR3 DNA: TGTGCCAGCAGCCCGGAGGGCCGGGGAGATACGCAGTATTTT. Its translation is CASSPEGRGDTQYF.